These 30 T cell receptor beta chains share one sample of origin, sequenced in a study of cytomegalovirus exposure and HLA in healthy donors listed by TCRdb under 2017. The library came from the immunoSEQ multiplex PCR assay. A mixture of 60 forward primers for TCR Vbeta segments and 13 reverse primers for TCR Jbeta segments was used in the multiplex PCR. Held by TCRdb, this immuneACCESS table contains in-frame sequences only and omits some clones. Under half of the omission traces to an unresolved V gene where checked; the cause of the rest is unknown. In all, the sample holds 250,000 to 350,000 clones, and 86% of those were seen once. The ten largest clonotypes hold 4% of the sample. Input material: PBMCs. These receptors were collected from a man aged 40-50 years in good health and CMV-seropositive.

The CDR3 DNA reads as TGTGCCAGTAGTATAATAGCGGGAGTTAGCAATGAGCAGTTCTTC. Translated: CASSIIAGVSNEQFF. The rearrangement uses TRBV19 and TRBJ2-1; 9 bases line up with TRBD2. CDR1 is LNHDA, CDR2 SQIVND, per germline (reference sequence). Losses at the gene ends were 2 bases for V and 6 bases for J; bases not matched to a gene: 5. This CDR3 has 15 residues.

The rearrangement uses TRBV6-5 and TRBJ2-7, with TRBD1 matching over 8 bases. V dropped 5 bases and J dropped 1; count of bases not matched to a gene: 7. Germline CDR1 reads MNHEY; CDR2 reads SVGAGI. CDR3 size: 15 residues. This chain's CDR3 is CASSRLRTGSYEQYF. In DNA, the CDR3 is TGTGCCAGCAGTCGGCTAAGGACAGGGTCCTACGAGCAGTACTTC.

This chain uses TRBV5-1 with TRBJ2-5; TRBD2 is a possible D gene (6 bases). The last part of the DNA fits TRBJ2-7 better; the J call may be wrong. The CDR3 contains 20 residues. Germline V gene lookup returns CDR1 SGHRS and CDR2 YFSETQ. CDR3 in amino acids: CASSSFGRRSVTGVRHEQYF. DNA for the CDR3: TGCGCCAGCAGCTCTTTTGGACGACGCTCTGTAACGGGAGTACGTCACGAGCAGTACTTC.

J is TRBJ2-7 and V is TRBV6-6, with D possibly TRBD1 on 6 matching bases. Trimming stripped 8 bases from V and 2 bases from J, with 19 bases between. Germline values: CDR1 MNHNY, CDR2 SVGAGI (reference sequence). The CDR3 extends over 15 amino acids. DNA of the CDR3: TGTGCCAGCCTCTCTCTTTCGACAGGAGCCTACGAGCAGTACTTC. The encoded protein is CASLSLSTGAYEQYF.

Notes on this clone: At the DNA level, this CDR3 is encoded by other sequences in the same sample as well. V is TRBV7-9 and J is TRBJ2-7; 10 nucleotides match TRBD2. Trimming removed 4 bases from V and 0 bases from J; junction bases left unmatched: 0. The germline V gene encodes CDR1 SEHNR and CDR2 FQNEAQ (reference sequence). The CDR3 totals 14 residues. CDR3 sequence: CASSSSGSSYEQYF. In DNA form, the CDR3 reads TGTGCCAGCAGCTCTAGCGGGAGCTCCTACGAGCAGTACTTC.

The CDR3 DNA is TGTGCCAGCCTTCACGGCGGGACAGGGGGCTACGAGCAGTACTTC. It is translated as CASLHGGTGGYEQYF. The rearrangement uses TRBV28 and TRBJ2-7, with 11 positions matching TRBD1. V trimming: 8 bases; J trimming: 3 bases; junction bases outside the gene matches: 9. The CDR3 contains 15 residues. Germline CDR1 is MDHEN and CDR2 is SYDVKM.

A word on this clone: This CDR3 is also generated by other DNA sequences in the sample. CDR3 region: CASSPGQGETQYF. The CDR3 nucleotides are TGTGCCAGCTCCCCGGGACAGGGAGAGACCCAGTACTTC. V usage is TRBV18 and J usage is TRBJ2-5; TRBD1 aligns across 9 bases. Germline assignment: CDR1 KGHSH and CDR2 LQKENI. Germline trimming cut 6 bases from V and 4 bases from J; bases unmatched to any gene: 3. This CDR3 has 13 residues. Full variable domain (outside the CDR3, taken from reference TRBV18 and TRBJ2-5): NAGVMQNPRHLVRRRGQEARLRCSPMKGHSHVYWYRQLPEEGLKFMVYLQKENIIDESGMPKERFSAEFPKEGPSILRIQQVVRGDSAAYFCASSPGQGETQYFGPGTRLLVL.

The rearrangement links TRBV10-3 to TRBJ2-1, with D tentatively TRBD2 (6 bases). CDR1 and CDR2 (germline): ENHRY, SYGVKD. Trimming cost V 1 base and J 3 bases, with 13 bases left between them. There are 16 residues in the CDR3. The CDR3 reads CAISELGREDYNEQFF. CDR3 sequence (DNA): TGTGCCATCAGTGAGTTAGGCAGGGAGGACTACAATGAGCAGTTCTTC.

The V call is TRBV5-1, the J call TRBJ2-7; TRBD2 is a possible D gene (5 bases). Germline lookup yields CDR1 SGHRS and CDR2 YFSETQ. The V end lost 5 bases, the J end lost 0 bases, and 12 bases lay between the germline ends. The length of the CDR3 is 14 residues. Here the CDR3 reads CASRAPGSSYEQYF. The CDR3 bases are TGCGCCAGCAGGGCCCCGGGGAGCTCCTACGAGCAGTACTTC.

This clone was recorded a few times. The chain carries TRBV7-3 and TRBJ2-1, with a possible D match to TRBD1 (6 bases). The CDR3 spans 22 residues. V gave up 1 base and J gave up 4 bases, with 32 bases separating them. Per the germline V gene, CDR1 is SGHTA and CDR2 is FQGTGA. The CDR3 region is CASSLIPLSLIDGTRGYNEQFF. CDR3 DNA: TGTGCCAGCAGCTTAATACCTCTTTCGCTTATCGACGGGACACGGGGATACAATGAGCAGTTCTTC.

The sample holds one count of this clone. The chain uses TRBV7-2 and TRBJ2-7, with 11 bases that match TRBD2. The trim removed 1 base at V and 3 bases at J, leaving 8 bases unmatched. The CDR3 is made up of 17 amino acids. Germline CDR1 SGHTA, CDR2 FQGNSA. CDR3 sequence reads: CASSLGGTSGTIYEQYF. DNA of the CDR3: TGTGCCAGCAGCTTAGGGGGGACTAGCGGCACCATCTACGAGCAGTACTTC.

V and J are TRBV28 and TRBJ2-5; 7 bases agree with TRBD1. Unmatched junction bases numbered 8, after V lost 5 bases and J lost 5 bases. The germline V gene has CDR1 MDHEN and CDR2 SYDVKM. The CDR3 is made up of 14 amino acids. The DNA for the CDR3 is TGTGCCAGCAGTGTTACAGGGGTGGGGGAGACCCAGTACTTC. It encodes CASSVTGVGETQYF. The variable domain in full, completed from reference TRBV28 and TRBJ2-5, reads DVKVTQSSRYLVKRTGEKVFLECVQDMDHENMFWYRQDPGLGLRLIYFSYDVKMKEKGDIPEGYSVSREKKERFSLILESASTNQTSMYLCASSVTGVGETQYFGPGTRLLVL.

This chain links TRBV5-1 with TRBJ2-7; D may be TRBD2 (6 bases). The ends were cut back, 4 bases at V and 5 bases at J, with 13 bases in the middle. CDR3 length: 13 amino acids. CDR1 is SGHRS and CDR2 is YFSETQ in the germline V gene. The CDR3: CASSLGSGHEQYF. The DNA for the CDR3 is TGCGCCAGCAGCCTCGGGAGCGGGCACGAGCAGTACTTC. The variable domain in full, with the rest retrieved from reference TRBV5-1 and TRBJ2-7, is KAGVTQTPRYLIKTRGQQVTLSCSPISGHRSVSWYQQTPGQGLQFLFEYFSETQRNKGNFPGRFSGRQFSNSRSEMNVSTLELGDSALYLCASSLGSGHEQYFGPGTRLTVT.

The rearrangement joins TRBV5-6 to TRBJ2-7; D is unresolved. The CDR3 totals 12 residues. V was clipped by 0 bases and J by 3 bases, with 4 bases between them. Germline CDR1 reads SGHDT; CDR2 reads YYEEEE. The CDR3 nucleotides read TGTGCCAGCAGCTTGGGACACTACGAGCAGTACTTC. The encoded protein is CASSLGHYEQYF.

The rearrangement joins TRBV11-1 to TRBJ2-7; tentatively, D is TRBD2 (6 bases). Germline V gene data show CDR1 as SGHAT and CDR2 as FQDESV (reference sequence). The CDR3 totals 14 residues. V was clipped by 3 bases and J by 0 bases, with 9 bases between them. CDR3 bases: TGTGCCAGCAGCTTCGGCGGGGCCTCCTACGAGCAGTACTTC. Its translation: CASSFGGASYEQYF.

The rearrangement links TRBV18 to TRBJ1-5, with 7 bases identical to TRBD1. Germline V CDR1 and CDR2: KGHSH, LQKENI. CDR3 length: 16 residues. The V gene end was trimmed by 2 bases and the J gene end by 10 bases; junction bases not matched to a gene: 14. The CDR3, as DNA: TGTGCCAGCTCACCAGCGGGGACAGTGGTTACGTATCCCCAGCATTTT. Its protein product is CASSPAGTVVTYPQHF. The variable domain in full, with the rest retrieved from reference TRBV18 and TRBJ1-5, is NAGVMQNPRHLVRRRGQEARLRCSPMKGHSHVYWYRQLPEEGLKFMVYLQKENIIDESGMPKERFSAEFPKEGPSILRIQQVVRGDSAAYFCASSPAGTVVTYPQHFGDGTRLSIL.

This clone turned up a few times. The chain is built from TRBV19 and TRBJ2-7; 13 bases are shared with TRBD2. J lost 3 bases, V lost 3 bases, and 5 bases had no gene match. This CDR3 region has 16 residues. The germline V gene encodes CDR1 LNHDA and CDR2 SQIVND (reference sequence). The CDR3 sequence: CASSIKGTSGVYEQYF. CDR3 nucleotide sequence: TGTGCCAGTAGTATTAAGGGGACTAGCGGGGTCTACGAGCAGTACTTC.

This clone appeared once. The chain uses TRBV7-3 and TRBJ2-1; 9 positions agree with TRBD2. With 1 base clipped from V and 4 bases from J, the junction kept 5 bases outside the gene matches. Germline CDR1 reads SGHTA; CDR2 reads FQGTGA. The CDR3 has 16 residues. CDR3: CASSLIRAGGYNEQFF. The CDR3, as DNA: TGTGCCAGCAGCTTAATTCGAGCGGGAGGTTACAATGAGCAGTTCTTC.

The J gene is TRBJ2-1, the V gene TRBV19; 9 bases align to TRBD2. The germline gives CDR1 LNHDA, CDR2 SQIVND (reference sequence). This CDR3 is 14 amino acids long. Trimming took 5 bases from V and 1 from J; bases not matched to a gene: 0. CDR3 nucleotides: TGTGCCAGTAGTGCGGGAGGGTCCTACAATGAGCAGTTCTTC. Translation gives CASSAGGSYNEQFF.

This chain connects TRBV28 to TRBJ2-6; D is uncertain. The V and J ends lost 8 bases and 4 bases respectively, with 12 bases between them. The germline V gene encodes CDR1 MDHEN and CDR2 SYDVKM. This CDR3 contains 14 residues. The CDR3 spells CASSPRSGANVLTF. The CDR3 region has the DNA TGTGCCAGCTCCCCTCGGTCAGGGGCCAACGTCCTGACTTTC.

The rearrangement joins TRBV5-4 to TRBJ2-7, with TRBD1 matching over 10 bases. From germline, CDR1 is SGHNT and CDR2 YYREEE (reference sequence). Trimming at V came to 2 bases and at J to 8 bases, leaving 19 bases not matched to a gene. The CDR3 consists of 18 residues. The CDR3 loop is CASSLGTGALPLTHKQYF. In DNA form, the CDR3 reads TGTGCCAGCAGCTTAGGGACAGGGGCCCTTCCCCTCACCCATAAGCAGTACTTC.

The count of this clone is one. V usage is TRBV30 and J usage is TRBJ1-4, with D maybe TRBD1 (6 bases). The germline V gene encodes CDR1 GTSNPN and CDR2 SVGIG (reference sequence). This CDR3 spans 12 amino acids. V lost 5 bases to trimming and J lost 5 bases, with 9 bases between them. CDR3: CAWGQSNEKLFF. CDR3 DNA sequence: TGTGCCTGGGGACAGTCGAATGAAAAACTGTTTTTT.

The chain couples TRBV2 to TRBJ2-3; TRBD2 aligns across 8 bases. The CDR3 has 15 residues. Germline loops: CDR1 SNHLY, CDR2 FYNNEI. V gave up 7 bases and J gave up 1 base; unmatched junction bases: 7. CDR3 coding DNA: TGTGCCAGCACCAGCGCTAGCGGGCGCACAGATACGCAGTATTTT. This sequence encodes CASTSASGRTDTQYF.

The chain carries TRBV5-1 and TRBJ2-5; 10 bases are a match to TRBD1. V lost 7 bases and J lost 0; bases outside the gene matches: 0. Looked up from germline, CDR1 is SGHRS and CDR2 is YFSETQ. The CDR3 sequence is 13 residues long. CDR3 protein: CASGTGDQETQYF. The CDR3 DNA reads TGCGCCAGCGGGACAGGGGACCAAGAGACCCAGTACTTC.

This chain joins TRBV28 and TRBJ2-4; D is perhaps TRBD1 (6 bases). V lost 5 bases, J lost 1 base, and 15 bases lay in between. Germline lookup yields CDR1 MDHEN and CDR2 SYDVKM. The CDR3 runs 16 residues. This CDR3 is CASSLTTTGAKNIQYF. CDR3 bases: TGTGCCAGCAGTCTAACAACGACAGGTGCCAAAAACATTCAGTACTTC.

V gene TRBV7-3 combines with J gene TRBJ2-3, with 14 bases matching TRBD2. The CDR3 is made up of 18 amino acids. V shed 5 bases and J 2 bases; nucleotides not matched to a gene: 9. Germline lookup yields CDR1 SGHTA and CDR2 FQGTGA. Written as DNA, the CDR3 is TGTGCCAGCAGCCACGGGACTAGCGGGAGAGGGTCCACAGATACGCAGTATTTT. Amino acid sequence: CASSHGTSGRGSTDTQYF.

A single count supports this clone. The rearrangement uses TRBV7-2 and TRBJ2-7, with D possibly TRBD1 on 6 matching bases. V gave up 0 bases and J gave up 3 bases, with 15 bases separating them. The CDR3 sequence is 16 residues long. Germline CDR1 and CDR2: SGHTA and FQGNSA. Here the CDR3 reads CASSLAVGQPDYEQYF. Here the CDR3 DNA reads TGTGCCAGCAGCTTAGCCGTGGGACAACCAGACTACGAGCAGTACTTC.

The CDR3, as DNA: TGTGCCAGCAGCCCCCCCAGGGCTGCCTACAATGAGCAGTTCTTC. Translated, it gives CASSPPRAAYNEQFF. The rearrangement uses TRBV7-9 and TRBJ2-1; D might be TRBD1 (5 bases). The V gene lost 5 bases and the J gene lost 2 bases, with 13 bases spanning the gap. Germline V CDR1 and CDR2: SEHNR, FQNEAQ (reference sequence). This CDR3 has 15 residues.

The chain recombines TRBV4-3 with TRBJ2-7, with D possibly matching TRBD2 (6 bases). The CDR3 loop spans 16 amino acids. Trimming stripped 1 base from V and 6 bases from J, with 19 bases between. The germline CDR1 and CDR2 sequences are LGHNA and YSLEER. The DNA of the CDR3 is TGCGCCAGCAGCCAAGCACTAGCTAACTTAAACTGCGAGCAGTACTTC. Translated, it gives CASSQALANLNCEQYF.

This chain joins TRBV4-3 and TRBJ2-1, with TRBD2 matching over 9 bases. The CDR3 totals 15 residues. Looked up from germline, CDR1 is LGHNA and CDR2 is YSLEER. J lost 11 bases, V lost 0 bases, and 8 bases had no gene match. The CDR3 DNA sequence: TGCGCCAGCAGCCAAGACGTAGCGGGAGCACTTCAGCAGTTCTTC. Translating it yields CASSQDVAGALQQFF.